What follows are 9 T cell receptor beta chains derived from one specimen sequenced in a study of T cell repertoires in cytomegalovirus infection. TCRdb analysed the reads with MiXCR anew, one entry per CDR3 protein. This table holds roughly 700,000 distinct CDR3 sequences, around a third found once. These receptors lack a known antigen. The sample was cultured PBMCs, taken from culture after CMV antigen stimulation. These TCRs come from a human donor in good health (CMV status not recorded). Some clones in this sample may be carry-over from other donors' samples.

This clonotype has just a few counts. V gene TRBV6-1 combines with J gene TRBJ1-4; D may be TRBD1 (5 bases). The CDR3 runs 14 residues. Germline V gene sequence: CDR1 MNHNS, CDR2 SASEGT. Trimming took 10 bases from V and 5 from J, leaving 17 bases between them. The CDR3 loop is CATLRWGGNEKLFF. Written as DNA, the CDR3 is TGTGCCACCCTTCGGTGGGGCGGAAATGAAAAACTGTTTTTT.

V is TRBV30 and J is TRBJ2-1; the match to TRBD2 covers 9 bases. Trimming removed 1 base from V and 15 bases from J; junction bases left unmatched: 4. Looked up from germline, CDR1 is GTSNPN and CDR2 is SVGIG (reference sequence). The CDR3 covers 11 residues. This CDR3 reads CAWSETSGPFF. As DNA, the CDR3 is TGTGCCTGGAGTGAAACTAGCGGGCCGTTCTTC. The full variable domain, with the rest looked up from reference TRBV30 and TRBJ2-1, is SQTIHQWPATLVQPVGSPLSLECTVEGTSNPNLYWYRQAAGRGLQLLFYSVGIGQISSEVPQNLSASRPQDRQFILSSKKLLLSDSGFYLCAWSETSGPFFGPGTRLTVL.

This clonotype was detected only a few times. The chain recombines TRBV7-2 with TRBJ1-4; D is unclear. The germline CDR1 and CDR2 sequences are SGHTA and FQGNSA. Trimming pared 5 bases from V and 7 bases from J, leaving 14 bases between. The CDR3 length is 14 residues. This CDR3 is CASSPTITGEKLFF. CDR3 DNA sequence: TGTGCCAGCAGCCCCACCATTACTGGTGAAAAACTGTTTTTT.

The chain couples TRBV7-9 to TRBJ1-6; 8 nucleotides line up with TRBD1. Germline loops: CDR1 SEHNR, CDR2 FQNEAQ (reference sequence). The ends lost 5 bases at V and 7 bases at J; junction bases unmatched: 7. The CDR3 length is 15 residues. The CDR3 nucleotides are TGTGCCAGCAGCCCCCAGACAGGGGTAAATTCACCCCTCCACTTT. Translated: CASSPQTGVNSPLHF.

This clonotype has just one count. The chain couples TRBV20-1 to TRBJ2-2; tentatively, D is TRBD2 (7 bases). V was trimmed by 3 bases and J by 5 bases, leaving 19 bases between them. CDR1 is DFQATT, CDR2 SNEGSKA, per germline (reference sequence). This CDR3 spans 16 amino acids. For the CDR3, the DNA is TGCAGTGCTAGCAGCAGTGGGGGGGCCTTTACCGGGGAGCTGTTTTTT. Amino acid sequence: CSASSSGGAFTGELFF.

This clonotype was detected only a few times. The J gene is TRBJ2-1, the V gene TRBV7-8, with TRBD1 identical over 9 bases. The CDR3 totals 15 residues. Germline V gene data show CDR1 as SGHVS and CDR2 as FQNEAQ. V shed 5 bases and J 5 bases; nucleotides not matched to a gene: 7. CDR3 residues: CASSPGRDRDNEQFF. The CDR3 nucleotides read TGTGCCAGCAGCCCGGGGCGGGACAGGGACAATGAGCAGTTCTTC.

Ten or more counts support this clonotype. The chain recombines TRBV7-8 with TRBJ2-2, with 8 bases lining up with TRBD1. CDR1 is SGHVS and CDR2 is FQNEAQ in the germline V gene. There are 15 residues in the CDR3. After removal of 7 bases from V and 7 bases from J, the junction contained 11 bases not matched to a gene. The CDR3 protein is CASINGDRLGGELFF. CDR3 nucleotide sequence: TGTGCCAGCATCAACGGGGACAGGCTTGGCGGGGAGCTGTTTTTT.

The chain joins TRBV20-1 to TRBJ1-5; D is unresolved. Germline CDR1 is DFQATT and CDR2 is SNEGSKA (reference sequence). Trimming took 5 bases from V and 0 from J, leaving 8 bases between them. The CDR3 is made up of 13 amino acids. The CDR3 DNA is TGCAGTGCTCAAAAGGATAGCAATCAGCCCCAGCATTTT. It codes for CSAQKDSNQPQHF.

The chain combines TRBV11-2 with TRBJ2-3, with a possible D match to TRBD2 (5 bases). The V end lost 2 bases, the J end lost 4 bases, and 10 bases lay between the germline ends. CDR1 is SGHAT and CDR2 is FQNNGV in the germline V gene. This CDR3 contains 14 residues. Written as DNA, the CDR3 is TGTGCCAGCAGCTTAAGGCGGGCCGCAGATACGCAGTATTTT. Translation: CASSLRRAADTQYF. Looking up the rest from reference TRBV11-2 and TRBJ2-3 gives the full variable domain: EAGVAQSPRYKIIEKRQSVAFWCNPISGHATLYWYQQILGQGPKLLIQFQNNGVVDDSQLPKDRFSAERLKGVDSTLKIQPAKLEDSAVYLCASSLRRAADTQYFGPGTRLTVL.